This T cell receptor beta chain appears in the sequencing data of a study of brain T cells in children with intractable seizures (dated by TCRdb to about 2021). About the investigation overall: Resected brain tissue from a few dozen pediatric epilepsy surgery cases was first screened for immune gene transcripts using a NanoString immunology panel. About 70% of the 12 selected surgery cases also had pre-surgery blood sequenced, which left four cases with brain tissue only. Paper-wide results and their limitations: Because sequencing depth was different between pre-surgery and post-surgery blood, clones absent from the pre-surgery sample may reflect undersampling. Viral specificity was inferred solely from CDR3 sequence similarity, and the HCMV serostatus of the patients was not known.

TCR beta chain sequences were generated from genomic DNA using the immunoSEQ assay. Turning to the authors' computational methods: CDR3 sequences that did not begin with the conserved framework cysteine at position 104 were removed by hand. To get clonality, the normalized Shannon's Diversity Index was subtracted from one, giving values from 0 (maximal diversity) to 1 (oligoclonal). Chi-squared comparison-of-proportions tests were used to check whether the frequency of the same CDR3 differed between samples, for example brain versus blood. Public clonotypes were found by searching immuneACCESS, and the VDJdb browser was used to assess similarity to known antiviral clonotypes. The table was pulled from immuneACCESS by TCRdb, which kept in-frame rearrangements only. Such tables lose some clones; where checked, under half of the loss comes from unresolved V genes, and the rest has no known cause. V, J and clone size reflect that table, while D and trimming were determined from the DNA. Present in this sample are roughly 69,000 clones, approximately 95% of which were seen just once. The ten largest account for 0.38% of the sample.

This sample's time point label indicates: resected brain tissue, or blood drawn just prior to surgery. The surgery cases showing the highest brain T cell transcript signatures were chosen for TCR beta chain sequencing of brain tissue and, when available, of blood. Before surgery, patients had received at least one anti-epileptic drug. TCR-sequenced patients were children with drug-resistant epilepsy due to tuberous sclerosis complex, focal cortical dysplasia, Rasmussen encephalitis or hemimegalencephaly. Blood samples were collected immediately before the epilepsy surgery. The Monarch genomic DNA purification kit was used to extract bulk genomic DNA from unsorted brain tissue and whole blood. As regards this clone: The antigen it binds to is not known. No clone much larger than this one lies a single base away; base qualities are absent.

The junction carries 18 bases between V and J, which are trimmed by 2 bases and 2 bases respectively. CDR1 and CDR2 were assigned from the germline V gene (reference sequence) as MNHEY and SMNVEV. From cysteine to phenylalanine, the CDR3 is 17 amino acids long. The read is trimmed to its CDR3 DNA, 51 bases read in frame from base 1. This clonotype originated in a boy in the first two years of life with focal cortical dysplasia and intractable seizures. The sample consisted of peripheral blood, taken at surgery. The chain uses TRBV27 and TRBJ1-1; no D gene call is confident. The CDR3 reads as follows: CASSLVTNLGRNTEAFF. The nucleotide sequence is given as TGTGCCAGCAGTTTAGTGACAAACCTCGGGAGAAACACTGAAGCTTTCTTT.